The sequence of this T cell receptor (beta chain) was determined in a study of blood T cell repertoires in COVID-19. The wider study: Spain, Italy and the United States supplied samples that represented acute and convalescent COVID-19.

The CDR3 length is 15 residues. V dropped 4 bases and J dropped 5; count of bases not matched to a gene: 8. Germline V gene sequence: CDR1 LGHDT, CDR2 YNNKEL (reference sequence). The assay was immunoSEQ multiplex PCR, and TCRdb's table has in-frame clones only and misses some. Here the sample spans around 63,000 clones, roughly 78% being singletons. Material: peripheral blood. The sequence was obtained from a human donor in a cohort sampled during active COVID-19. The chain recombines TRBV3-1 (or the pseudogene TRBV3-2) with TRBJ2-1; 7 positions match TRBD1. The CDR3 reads CASSPRDRGNNEQFF. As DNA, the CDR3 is TGTGCCAGCAGCCCCCGGGACAGAGGTAACAATGAGCAGTTCTTC.